This record concerns one T cell receptor beta chain sequence. Antigen unknown. The data derive from a study of shared clonotypes between healthy human individuals. The method was immunoSEQ multiplex PCR; TCRdb's version includes in-frame clones alone and lacks a portion of them. This table has over a million clones, around 78% appearing once. Study-level findings and limits: Memory subsets generally showed lower estimated richness than naive subsets.

V shed 0 bases, J shed 6 bases, and the junction held 4 bases outside the gene matches. This CDR3 spans 14 amino acids. Germline CDR1 and CDR2: SGDLS and YYNGEE. This receptor was taken from a man aged 18 to 35 in good health. Some clones in this sample may be carry-over from other donors' samples. This chain joins TRBV9 and TRBJ1-2; 8 nucleotides match TRBD1. Sequenced material: memory CD4+ T cells from PBMCs. Subset of the sample: CD45RA-negative fraction. CDR3 sequence (DNA): TGTGCCAGCAGCGTAGGCAGGGGGCGAGATGGCTACACCTTC. Its translation: CASSVGRGRDGYTF.